This T cell receptor (beta chain) is drawn from a study of blood T cell repertoires in COVID-19. Background on the study: In each case, the material was cDNA or gDNA derived from T cells, B-cell-depleted T cells, or PBMCs.

In the study's own analysis: Amplified reference gene primers provided the basis for estimating nucleated cell counts. TCRdb's copy holds only in-frame clones and misses some; the assay was immunoSEQ multiplex PCR. The V and J calls and clone size are taken from that table; D and trimming were inferred from the DNA. The sample consists of about 370,000 clones, around 91% of them appearing once. The receptor was derived from a man between 18 and 29 years old who had recovered from COVID-19. Sequencing was carried out using PBMCs or T cells enriched from blood (not recorded which).

The CDR3 sequence is CASSLAGQSITNEKLFF. Here the CDR3 DNA reads TGCGCCAGCAGCTTGGCGGGACAGTCTATCACTAATGAAAAACTGTTTTTT. The chain joins TRBV5-1 to TRBJ1-4; TRBD1 matches at 7 bases. Germline lookup yields CDR1 SGHRS and CDR2 YFSETQ. The CDR3 has 17 residues. V shed 0 bases, J shed 2 bases, and the junction held 7 bases outside the gene matches.